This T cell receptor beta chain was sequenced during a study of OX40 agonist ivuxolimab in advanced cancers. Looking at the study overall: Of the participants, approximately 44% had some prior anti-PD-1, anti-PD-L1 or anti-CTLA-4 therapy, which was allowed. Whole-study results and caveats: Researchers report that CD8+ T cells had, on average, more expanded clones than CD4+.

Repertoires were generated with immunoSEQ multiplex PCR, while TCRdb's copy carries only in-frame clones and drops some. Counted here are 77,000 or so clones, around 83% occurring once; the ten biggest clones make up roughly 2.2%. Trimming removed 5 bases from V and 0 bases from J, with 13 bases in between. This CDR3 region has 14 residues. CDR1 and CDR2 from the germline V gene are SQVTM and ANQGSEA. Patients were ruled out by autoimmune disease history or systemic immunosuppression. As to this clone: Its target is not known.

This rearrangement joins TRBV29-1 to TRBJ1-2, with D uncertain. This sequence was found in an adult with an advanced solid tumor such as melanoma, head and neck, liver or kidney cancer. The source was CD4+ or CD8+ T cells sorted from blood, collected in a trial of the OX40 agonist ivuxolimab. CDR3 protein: CSVSTDQANYGYTF. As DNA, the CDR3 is TGCAGCGTTTCCACCGATCAAGCTAACTATGGCTACACCTTC.